One T cell receptor (beta chain) is described in this entry. The antigen is undetermined. A junction end diverges from the germline sequence, so it may reflect a read error. The data stem from a study of circulating and synovial CD4+ cells in juvenile arthritis. Notes on the study in general: CPL versus bulk CD4 samples: T cell genome counts differed by at least an order of magnitude. Some such blood samples were as oligoclonal as synovium.

Some clones are missing from TCRdb's copy, which holds only in-frame ones; the method was immunoSEQ multiplex PCR. The sample has about 39,000 clones, approximately 94% seen once. The sample comprised CD4+ T cells from blood. This receptor was obtained from a human donor with juvenile idiopathic arthritis.

In DNA, the CDR3 is TGTGCCAGCACCGTAGGTCCCGGGGGATCAGATACGCAGTATTTT. The encoded protein is CASTVGPGGSDTQYF. The chain couples TRBV9 to TRBJ2-3, with D maybe TRBD2 (6 bases). Germline-derived CDR1 and CDR2 are SGDLS and YYNGEE. The CDR3 consists of 15 residues.